This TCR beta chain was retrieved from a study of radiation and T cells in renal cell carcinoma. The time point here: baseline pretreatment blood. Treatment reported: 15 Gy SBRT to primary tumor, nephrectomy 4 weeks later. Blood was sampled at baseline, 2 weeks and 4 weeks after SBRT. Sequencing was performed with immunoSEQ multiplex PCR; in TCRdb, only in-frame clones are kept and a portion is missing. The table lists 150,000 or so clones, approximately 90% of them singletons. Material: blood, obtained from a patient whose treatment included radiotherapy and nephrectomy. This TCR was recovered from a woman between 45 and 65 years old with renal cell carcinoma.

The CDR3 sequence is CASRPGTGVAGELFF. The CDR3 DNA reads TGTGCCAGCAGACCAGGAACAGGGGTGGCCGGGGAGCTGTTTTTT. The chain recombines TRBV6-5 with TRBJ2-2; TRBD1 matches 7 bases. Unmatched junction bases numbered 10, after V lost 6 bases and J lost 6 bases. This CDR3 is 15 amino acids long. Germline CDR1 and CDR2: MNHEY and SVGAGI.